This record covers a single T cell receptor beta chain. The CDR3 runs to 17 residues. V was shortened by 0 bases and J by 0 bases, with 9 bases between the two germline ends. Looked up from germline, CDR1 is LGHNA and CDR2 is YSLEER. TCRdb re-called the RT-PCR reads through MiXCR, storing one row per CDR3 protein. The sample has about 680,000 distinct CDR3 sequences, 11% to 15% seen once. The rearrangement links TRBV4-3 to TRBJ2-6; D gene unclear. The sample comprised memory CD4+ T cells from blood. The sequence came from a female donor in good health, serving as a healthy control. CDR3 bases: TGCGCCAGCAGCCAAGAGAGGCAGCGCTCTGGGGCCAACGTCCTGACTTTC. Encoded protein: CASSQERQRSGANVLTF.